This TCR beta chain was captured by sequencing in a study of blood T cell repertoires in COVID-19. Background on the study: Some COVID-19 samples were acute and others convalescent; all came from the United States, Italy and Spain. T cells, B-cell-depleted T cells, or PBMCs provided the cDNA or gDNA that served as material.

Methods used by the authors: Reference gene primer amplification gave estimated nucleated cell counts. Generated by immunoSEQ multiplex PCR, the TCRdb table keeps only in-frame clones and is missing some. V, J and clone size are taken as reported in that table, and D and trimming were inferred from the DNA itself. The profile shows around 160,000 clones, 75% to 85% of them singletons. The CDR3 is 16 residues long. V was clipped by 4 bases and J by 2 bases; unmatched bases: 8. Germline CDR1 reads SGDLS; CDR2 reads YYNGEE. Material: peripheral blood. The clonotype comes from a human donor with acute or convalescent COVID-19. The donor label of this sample is uncertain. The rearrangement joins TRBV9 to TRBJ2-3; 9 bases match TRBD1. The chain's CDR3 is CASSPRGQGYTDTQYF. CDR3 DNA: TGTGCCAGCAGCCCTAGGGGACAGGGATACACAGATACGCAGTATTTT.